A single sample gave rise to the 18 T cell receptor delta chains below, sequenced in a study of γδ T cells in repeated Plasmodium falciparum infection. Vgamma9/Vdelta2+ and Vdelta2-negative gammadelta T cells were flow-sorted from PBMC for bulk sequencing. TCRdb re-called the multiplex PCR reads via CATT. Of around 82,000 delta-chain clones in the sample, roughly 1.4% were seen once. The sequencing input was gamma-delta T cells from blood. These receptors all come from a pool of human donors (malaria-infected and uninfected, not separated).

This clone was detected only a few times. This DNA's translation and the protein TCRdb lists, from a much larger clone, do not match at residue 18, likely due to a read error; the protein shown is translated from the DNA. The chain links TRDV1 to TRDJ1; 10 nucleotides line up with TRDD3. TCRdb lists no J gene, so it was determined here by aligning the DNA to germline. The CDR3 has 21 amino acids. The germline V gene encodes CDR1 TSWWSYY and CDR2 QGS. CDR3 sequence reads: CALGECHLDRGGYGYTDELIF. Written as DNA, the CDR3 is TGTGCTCTTGGGGAATGCCACCTAGACCGCGGGGGATACGGGTACACCGATGAACTCATCTTT.

Points on this clone: This sequence is one base from a far larger clone and is likely a read error. Within the sample, other DNA sequences also encode this same CDR3. This chain uses TRDV1 with TRDJ1; 13 positions match TRDD3. Germline V gene lookup returns CDR1 TSWWSYY and CDR2 QGS. The CDR3 extends over 22 amino acids. J lost 3 bases, V lost 2 bases, and 21 bases had no gene match. CDR3 nucleotide sequence: TGTGCTCTTGGGGAAAGACTCGTCCCTAGGGTTACTGGGGGATACGCGTCCGATAAACTCATCTTT. Translated: CALGERLVPRVTGGYASDKLIF.

This clone was counted only a few times. A far larger clone is just one base off, so this is likely a read error. The sample holds other DNA sequences that translate to the same CDR3. V is TRDV1 and J is TRDJ3, with 8 bases that match TRDD3. Germline matching of the DNA provided the J gene here, since TCRdb leaves it blank. With 5 bases clipped from V and 0 bases from J, the junction kept 12 bases outside the gene matches. Germline-derived CDR1 and CDR2 are TSWWSYY and QGS. The CDR3 spans 20 residues. For the CDR3, the DNA is TGTGCTCTTGGGAAGGGAGTATTGGGGGATTACTCCTGGGACACCCGACAGATGTTTTTC. Its protein product is CALGKGVLGDYSWDTRQMFF.

This clone turned up a few times. This DNA's translation and the protein TCRdb lists, from a much larger clone, do not match at residue 14, likely due to a read error; the protein shown is translated from the DNA. V gene assignment gives TRDV3, but the J gene was left uncalled. CDR3 size: 15 residues. Germline values: CDR1 TVYSNPD, CDR2 GDNSRS (reference sequence). The DNA of the CDR3 is TGTGCCTTTCCGGGTGACAATTACTACACCGATAAACTCACCTTT. Amino acid sequence: CAFPGDNYYTDKLTF.

About this clone itself: The protein given by TCRdb reflects a much larger clone and differs at residue 4 from this DNA's translation, likely from a read error; the protein shown is the DNA's translation. This rearrangement joins TRDV1 to TRDJ1, with TRDD3 matching 12 bases. With V trimmed by 8 bases and J by 2 bases, 30 bases remained unmatched. The germline CDR1 and CDR2 sequences are TSWWSYY and QGS. CDR3 length equals 23 residues. CDR3 nucleotide sequence: TGTGCTCTTAGGGCTCGGCCTCTTCCTAATAGTCTGGGGGATACGGGTTATACCGATAAACTCATCTTT. Amino acids: CALRARPLPNSLGDTGYTDKLIF.

This clone was counted at least ten times. The chain employs TRDV1 and TRDJ1, with 11 bases lining up with TRDD3. The CDR3 loop spans 23 amino acids. With 6 bases clipped from V and 2 bases from J, the junction kept 29 bases outside the gene matches. Germline V CDR1 and CDR2: TSWWSYY, QGS. The CDR3 DNA reads as TGTGCTCTTGGTCACGCCTTCCGCGTATACTGGGGGATAGGAAGGAAAAAAACCGATAAACTCATCTTT. Residues: CALGHAFRVYWGIGRKKTDKLIF.

On this clone: A far larger clone differs by one base, so this is likely a read error. Other DNA sequences of this sample code for an identical CDR3. The CDR3 loop reads CALGELAVAGSSRWYTDKLIF. CDR3 in DNA: TGCGCTCTTGGGGAACTAGCGGTGGCGGGATCCTCAAGGTGGTACACCGATAAACTCATCTTT. V gene TRDV1 combines with J gene TRDJ1; tentatively, D is TRDD3 (5 bases). TCRdb offers no J gene call, so here the DNA was matched to germline to obtain one. This CDR3 region has 21 residues. Germline V gene lookup returns CDR1 TSWWSYY and CDR2 QGS.

This clone rates as medium-sized. The gene calls are TRDV2 and TRDJ3; 11 bases fit TRDD3. Germline CDR1 reads GEAIGNYY; CDR2 reads EKD. V shed 0 bases, J shed 2 bases, and the junction held 11 bases outside the gene matches. The CDR3 extends over 21 amino acids. The CDR3 reads CACDTRRTGGYGAWDTRQMFF. As DNA, the CDR3 is TGTGCCTGTGACACCCGGCGCACTGGGGGATATGGCGCCTGGGACACCCGACAGATGTTTTTC.

The table lists this clone with a few counts. The protein given by TCRdb reflects a much larger clone and differs at residue 15 from this DNA's translation, likely from a read error; the protein shown is the DNA's translation. The chain combines TRDV2 with TRDJ1; 12 bases fit TRDD3. The J gene is not listed in TCRdb, so it was assigned here from a DNA match to germline. CDR3 size: 20 residues. CDR1 and CDR2 (germline): GEAIGNYY, EKD. The V and J ends lost 2 bases and 3 bases, in that order; junction bases with no gene match: 18. The CDR3 spells CACDKLGGGLGDTPADKLIF. Written as DNA, the CDR3 is TGTGCCTGTGACAAACTAGGCGGCGGACTGGGGGATACCCCTGCCGATAAACTCATCTTT.

For this clone: Only one base separates this from a far larger clonotype, so it likely reflects a read error. The identical CDR3 is also encoded by other nucleotide sequences in the sample. This CDR3 is CACDTVGGTDKLIF. The CDR3, as DNA: TGTGCCTGTGACACCGTAGGGGGCACTGATAAACTCATCTTT. The genes are TRDV2 and TRDJ1; weak D call: TRDD3 (5 bases). TCRdb leaves out the J gene; it was filled in here by matching the DNA to germline. The V and J ends lost 0 bases and 5 bases respectively, with 12 bases between them. Per the germline V gene, CDR1 is GEAIGNYY and CDR2 is EKD. The length of the CDR3 is 14 residues.

A note on this clone: A far larger clone is only one base removed, so a read error is likely. The sample contains more than one DNA sequence encoding this CDR3. This chain links TRDV3 with TRDJ4; 11 positions agree with TRDD3. No J segment appears in TCRdb, so it was assigned here by matching the sequence to germline. The germline gives CDR1 TVYSNPD, CDR2 GDNSRS (reference sequence). The CDR3 loop spans 15 amino acids. V lost 3 bases to trimming and J lost 5 bases; unmatched junction nucleotides: 14. CDR3 coding DNA: TGTGCCTTCAGTCCAGGCTGGGGGATACTGAGGCCCCTGATCTTT. This sequence encodes CAFSPGWGILRPLIF.

This clone was recorded a few times. TCRdb has a much larger clone's protein, which differs at residue 7 from the translation of this DNA, likely because of a read error; what is shown is the protein translated from the DNA. The chain carries TRDV1 and TRDJ1; D might be TRDD3 (6 bases). The J gene was not available in TCRdb and was assigned here by matching the DNA to germline segments. V dropped 0 bases and J dropped 3 bases, with 32 bases sitting between them. Germline V gene lookup returns CDR1 TSWWSYY and CDR2 QGS. This CDR3 is 22 amino acids long. CDR3 region: CALGELRGDLGTGNYLSDKLIF. Here the CDR3 DNA reads TGTGCTCTTGGGGAACTTAGAGGGGACTTAGGTACTGGGAACTACCTTTCCGATAAACTCATCTTT.

This clone was seen a few times. TCRdb assigns this DNA the protein of a much larger clone, which departs from its translation at residue 4; this likely reflects a read error, and the protein shown comes from translating the DNA. The V gene is TRDV2, the J gene TRDJ1, with TRDD3 matching over 11 bases. The J gene is not listed in TCRdb, so it was assigned here from a DNA match to germline. Trimming took 6 bases from V and 8 from J; bases not matched to a gene: 10. The CDR3 has 14 amino acids. Germline V lookup: CDR1 GEAIGNYY, CDR2 EKD. This CDR3 is CACNKLGDKGKLIF. The CDR3 nucleotides are TGTGCCTGTAACAAACTGGGGGATAAGGGAAAACTCATCTTT.

Ten or more counts support this clone. J is TRDJ1 and V is TRDV1, with TRDD3 identical over 7 bases. The trim removed 0 bases at V and 2 bases at J, leaving 6 bases unmatched. This CDR3 comprises 16 residues. CDR1 and CDR2 (germline): TSWWSYY, QGS. The CDR3 reads CALGELVGWGTDKLIF. In DNA form, the CDR3 reads TGTGCTCTTGGGGAACTAGTAGGCTGGGGGACCGATAAACTCATCTTT.

With regard to this clone: This DNA's translation differs at residue 14 from TCRdb's protein, which comes from a much larger clone; a read error is likely, and the protein shown is translated from the DNA. No call exists for the J gene, whereas the V gene is TRDV2; the table's D call TRDD3 went unverified against the DNA. This CDR3 comprises 16 residues. CDR1 is GEAIGNYY, CDR2 EKD, per germline. CDR3 loop: CACDQLGDLYTDKPIF. In nucleotides, the CDR3 is TGTGCCTGTGACCAACTGGGGGACTTGTACACCGATAAACCCATCTTT.

Turning to this clone: With only one base between it and a far larger clone, this is likely a read error. This CDR3 is also generated by other DNA sequences in the sample. J is TRDJ1 and V is TRDV3; 12 bases are shared with TRDD3. This CDR3 contains 16 residues. Germline-derived CDR1 and CDR2 are TVYSNPD and GDNSRS (reference sequence). CDR3 in DNA: TGTGCCTCGGGGCTATACTGGGGGATACAACCCGATAAGCTCATCTTT. Its protein is CASGLYWGIQPDKLIF.

On this clone itself: A far larger clone is one base from this, pointing to a likely read error. Other DNA sequences in the same sample also yield this CDR3. The chain is built from TRDV1 and TRDJ1; TRDD2 is a possible D gene (5 bases). TCRdb does not report a J gene; here it was assigned by matching the DNA to germline references. This CDR3 has 21 residues. Germline assignment: CDR1 TSWWSYY and CDR2 QGS. V shed 0 bases and J shed 0 bases, with 26 bases lying between them. CDR3 amino acids: CALGELKPCRLILKYTDKLIF. CDR3 in DNA: TGTGCTCTTGGGGAACTCAAACCTTGCCGACTGATCCTAAAGTACACCGATAAACTCATCTTT.

This clone was counted a few times. This probably arose from a read error, given a far larger clone one base away. Other DNA sequences of this sample code for an identical CDR3. The V and J genes are TRDV1 and TRDJ1, with D possibly being TRDD3 (6 bases). Germline-derived CDR1 and CDR2 are TSWWSYY and QGS. CDR3 length: 20 amino acids. DNA for the CDR3: TGTGCACTTGGGGAACCGGGGGCCCTACGCTCCAGGGGATCAAGCGATAAACTCATCTTT. This codes for CALGEPGALRSRGSSDKLIF.